The subject of this entry is one TCR beta chain. Participant-reported clinical history was the basis for cohort assignment. The sample originates from a study of blood T cell repertoires in COVID-19. Study summary: Some COVID-19 samples were acute and others convalescent; all came from the United States, Italy and Spain.

This CDR3 region has 16 residues. V shed 3 bases, J shed 1 base, and the junction held 9 bases outside the gene matches. Germline lookup yields CDR1 SNHLY and CDR2 FYNNEI. Libraries were prepared by immunoSEQ multiplex PCR; TCRdb keeps only in-frame clonotypes and omits some of them. The sample has under 300,000 clones, more than 75% seen once. The material sequenced was PBMCs or T cells enriched from blood (not recorded which). The chain recombines TRBV2 with TRBJ2-7; 7 bases match TRBD1. This receptor was taken from a middle-aged woman with acute COVID-19. The CDR3 protein is CASSESGGGGSYEQYF. As DNA, the CDR3 is TGTGCCAGCAGTGAGTCAGGGGGTGGCGGTTCCTACGAGCAGTACTTC.